This T cell receptor beta chain was profiled in a study of human T cells and chemical hapten exposure. Study findings and constraints: Relative to control repertoires, expanded TCRs gave rise to significantly more large CDR3 similarity clusters.

V lost 2 bases, J lost 3 bases, and 14 bases lay in between. Germline V gene lookup returns CDR1 SGHNT and CDR2 YYREEE (reference sequence). The CDR3 is 15 amino acids. Time point meaning: patch test 3, about 24 weeks after DPC sensitization. Treatment described: therapeutic diphenylcyclopropenone sensitization with weekly scalp DPC. This clonotype occurred a few times. Its antigen is not identified. Separate cDNA molecules received unique molecular identifiers, which the library attached to them. One entry per CDR3 protein, called by TCRdb with MiXCR from the RACE reads. The profile shows about 82,000 distinct CDR3 sequences, more than 10% of them singletons.

The sequences come from whole blood, collected in connection with sensitization to the hapten diphenylcyclopropenone (DPC). The source of this sequence is a woman aged 45-65 years with alopecia areata. Some clones in this sample may be carry-over from other donors' samples. V and J are TRBV5-4 and TRBJ1-1; D is perhaps TRBD1 (5 bases). Written as DNA, the CDR3 is TGTGCCAGCAGCTTCCAGGGCAGGGAATACACTGAAGCTTTCTTT. It yields the protein CASSFQGREYTEAFF.